This T cell receptor beta chain was sequenced in a study of T cell responses to AZD1222 COVID-19 vaccine. Germline V gives CDR1 ENHRY, CDR2 SYGVKD. The length of the CDR3 is 16 residues. After removal of 3 bases from V and 2 bases from J, the junction contained 8 bases not matched to a gene. The method was immunoSEQ multiplex PCR; TCRdb's version includes in-frame clones alone and lacks a portion of them. Of 100,000 to 150,000 clones in the sample, approximately 85% were seen once. This clone was counted a few times. This chain connects TRBV10-3 to TRBJ2-7; 9 bases are shared with TRBD2. This clonotype was sampled from an adult who received the MenACWY meningococcal vaccine as a control. Sequences were derived from peripheral blood, sampled 28 days after the second dose of the MenACWY control vaccine. CDR3 in DNA: TGTGCCATCAGTGAAGGCGGGAGGGCCCCCACCTACGAGCAGTACTTC. This gives the protein CAISEGGRAPTYEQYF.